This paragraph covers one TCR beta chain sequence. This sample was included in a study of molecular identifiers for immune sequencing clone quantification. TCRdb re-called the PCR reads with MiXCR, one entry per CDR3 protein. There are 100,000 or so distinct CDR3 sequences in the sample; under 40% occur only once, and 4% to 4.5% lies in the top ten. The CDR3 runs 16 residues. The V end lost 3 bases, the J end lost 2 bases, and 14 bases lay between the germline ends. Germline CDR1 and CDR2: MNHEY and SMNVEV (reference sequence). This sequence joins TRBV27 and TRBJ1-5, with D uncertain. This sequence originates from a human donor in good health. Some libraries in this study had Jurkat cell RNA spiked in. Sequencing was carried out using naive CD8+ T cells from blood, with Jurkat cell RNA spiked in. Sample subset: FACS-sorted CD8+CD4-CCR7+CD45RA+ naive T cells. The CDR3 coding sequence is TGTGCCAGCAGTTTCGGTTATCCCCCCGGCAATCAGCCCCAGCATTTT. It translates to CASSFGYPPGNQPQHF.